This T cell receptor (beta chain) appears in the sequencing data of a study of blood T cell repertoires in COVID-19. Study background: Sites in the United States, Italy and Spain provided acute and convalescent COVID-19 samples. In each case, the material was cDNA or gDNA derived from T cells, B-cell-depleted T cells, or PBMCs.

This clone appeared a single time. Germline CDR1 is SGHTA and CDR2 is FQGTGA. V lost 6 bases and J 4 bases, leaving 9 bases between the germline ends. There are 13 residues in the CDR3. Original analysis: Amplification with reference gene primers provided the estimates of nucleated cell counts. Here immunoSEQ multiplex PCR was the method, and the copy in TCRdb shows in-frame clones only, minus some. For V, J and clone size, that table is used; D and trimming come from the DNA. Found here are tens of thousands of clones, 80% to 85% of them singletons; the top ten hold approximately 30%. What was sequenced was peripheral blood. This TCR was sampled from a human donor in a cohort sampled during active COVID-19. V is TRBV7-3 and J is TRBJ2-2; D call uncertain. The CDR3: CASRPSPTGELFF. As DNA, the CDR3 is TGTGCCAGCAGACCAAGCCCCACCGGGGAGCTGTTTTTT.